This TCR beta chain comes out of a study of blood T cell repertoires in COVID-19. Across the whole study: Italy, Spain and the United States were the sources of the convalescent and acute COVID-19 samples. Nucleic acid was either cDNA or gDNA, and it came from T cells, B-cell-depleted T cells, or PBMCs.

Source study methods: Cell counts per sample came from amplifying reference gene primers. The method was immunoSEQ multiplex PCR; TCRdb's version includes in-frame clones alone and lacks a portion of them. V and J calls and clone size are as listed in that table; D and trimming were resolved from the DNA. The sample shows around 150,000 clones, approximately 83% of them seen only once. The clonotype originates from a man between 65 and 80 years old with acute or convalescent COVID-19. The specimen sequenced was peripheral blood.

CDR3 in DNA: TGCGCCAGCAGCTCCACGACAGTAACTGAAGCTTTCTTT. Translated: CASSSTTVTEAFF. This rearrangement joins TRBV5-1 to TRBJ1-1; D may be TRBD1 (5 bases). Trimming pared 3 bases from V and 5 bases from J, leaving 11 bases between. Looked up from germline, CDR1 is SGHRS and CDR2 is YFSETQ. The CDR3 is 13 amino acids. The variable domain in full, completed from reference TRBV5-1 and TRBJ1-1, reads KAGVTQTPRYLIKTRGQQVTLSCSPISGHRSVSWYQQTPGQGLQFLFEYFSETQRNKGNFPGRFSGRQFSNSRSEMNVSTLELGDSALYLCASSSTTVTEAFFGQGTRLTVV.